Following are 14 T cell receptor beta chains from one sample sequenced in a study of T cell repertoires in cytomegalovirus infection (dated by TCRdb to the late 2010s). Data came from an Illumina HiSeq 1500. TCRdb reanalyzed the raw reads on its own, using fastp at Q25 for trimming and MiXCR for clone calling, and kept in-frame beta chains. Rows are unified per CDR3 protein, each entry keeping the most common DNA and genes. This sample comprises some 150,000 distinct CDR3 sequences, about 6% of them detected only once. The ten largest clonotypes hold 15% to 20% of the sample. The sequenced material came from PBMCs. The origin of the receptors is a human donor in good health (CMV status not recorded). Some clones in this sample may be carry-over from other donors' samples.

V gene TRBV20-1 combines with J gene TRBJ2-1; weak D call: TRBD2 (7 bases). V shed 0 bases and J shed 7 bases, with 16 bases lying between them. The CDR3 totals 15 residues. CDR1 is DFQATT and CDR2 is SNEGSKA in the germline V gene (reference sequence). CDR3 bases: TGCAGTGCTAGAGATCCTGCGGGGGCGAGAAATGAGCAGTTCTTC. It is translated as CSARDPAGARNEQFF.

This clonotype was seen many times. The genes are TRBV28 and TRBJ1-6; D is possibly TRBD1 (6 bases). V gave up 2 bases and J gave up 13 bases, with 15 bases separating them. From germline, CDR1 is MDHEN and CDR2 SYDVKM. The CDR3 has 14 residues. CDR3 amino acids: CASSLGTEGVPLHF. The DNA of the CDR3 is TGTGCCAGCAGTTTAGGTACCGAGGGGGTGCCCCTCCACTTT.

This clonotype was counted at least ten times. The chain recombines TRBV4-2 with TRBJ1-5, with TRBD1 as a possible D gene (5 bases). This CDR3 is 14 amino acids long. Germline V gene lookup returns CDR1 LGHNA and CDR2 YNFKEQ. V was shortened by 1 base and J by 5 bases, with 9 bases between the two germline ends. In nucleotides, the CDR3 is TGTGCCAGCAGCCAAGGGGGGGAATATCAGCCCCAGCATTTT. Its protein product is CASSQGGEYQPQHF.

This chain links TRBV7-9 with TRBJ2-1; no clear D gene. Trimming cost V 4 bases and J 12 bases, with 10 bases left between them. Germline loops: CDR1 SEHNR, CDR2 FQNEAQ (reference sequence). CDR3 size: 11 residues. The CDR3 here is CASSSTPGQFF. The CDR3 DNA follows: TGTGCCAGCAGCTCCACTCCCGGGCAGTTCTTC.

This clonotype was counted only a few times. CDR3 protein: CASSDDRVNIQYF. For the CDR3, the DNA is TGTGCCAGCAGTGATGACAGGGTAAACATTCAGTACTTC. The chain has TRBV25-1 and TRBJ2-4; 7 bases are shared with TRBD1. There are 13 residues in the CDR3. From germline, CDR1 is MGHDK and CDR2 SYGVNS. Trimming at V came to 3 bases and at J to 6 bases, leaving 2 bases not matched to a gene.

This CDR3 reads CASSKRLAPETQYF. In DNA form, the CDR3 reads TGTGCCAGCAGTAAAAGACTAGCCCCAGAGACCCAGTACTTC. The gene calls are TRBV2 and TRBJ2-5, with 7 bases lining up with TRBD2. This CDR3 is 14 amino acids long. Germline V gene lookup returns CDR1 SNHLY and CDR2 FYNNEI. V trimming: 5 bases; J trimming: 4 bases; junction bases outside the gene matches: 7. The full variable domain, in which reference TRBV2 and TRBJ2-5 provide the parts outside the CDR3, is EPEVTQTPSHQVTQMGQEVILRCVPISNHLYFYWYRQILGQKVEFLVSFYNNEISEKSEIFDDQFSVERPDGSNFTLKIRSTKLEDSAMYFCASSKRLAPETQYFGPGTRLLVL.

This clonotype was observed a few times. This sequence joins TRBV25-1 and TRBJ1-1; perhaps TRBD1 as D (6 bases). The CDR3 totals 18 residues. Germline V gene lookup returns CDR1 MGHDK and CDR2 SYGVNS. Trimming removed 4 bases from V and 5 bases from J, with 26 bases in between. In DNA, the CDR3 is TGTGCCAGCAGTGGAGGTGCGGGGGGGCATCTAGGTGGGACTGAAGCTTTCTTT. It specifies CASSGGAGGHLGGTEAFF.

The chain has TRBV4-1 and TRBJ2-6; D gene unclear. The CDR3 sequence is 15 residues long. V dropped 1 base and J dropped 4 bases, with 8 bases sitting between them. The germline CDR1 and CDR2 sequences are MGHRA and YSYEKL. DNA of the CDR3: TGCGCCAGCAGCCAAGGGGTCTCCGGGGCCAACGTCCTGACTTTC. This sequence encodes CASSQGVSGANVLTF.

This clonotype was observed a few times. The rearrangement joins TRBV27 to TRBJ1-5; D gene ambiguous. Trimming removed 6 bases at V and 4 bases at J, with 22 bases between. The CDR3 totals 17 residues. Germline assignment: CDR1 MNHEY and CDR2 SMNVEV (reference sequence). This chain's CDR3 is CASSLRVDRLGNQPQHF. The CDR3 DNA reads as TGTGCCAGCAGCCTTAGGGTAGACCGGCTCGGGAATCAGCCCCAGCATTTT.

At least ten counts were recorded for this clonotype. The V gene is TRBV7-9, the J gene TRBJ2-7; the match to TRBD1 covers 12 bases. Germline lookup yields CDR1 SEHNR and CDR2 FQNEAQ (reference sequence). V was clipped by 2 bases and J by 7 bases; unmatched bases: 6. This CDR3 is built from 15 residues. The chain's CDR3 is CASSLWGTGGEEQYF. The CDR3, as DNA: TGTGCCAGCAGCTTATGGGGGACAGGGGGCGAGGAGCAGTACTTC.

This sequence joins TRBV14 and TRBJ2-5; the D is unclear. CDR1 SGHDN and CDR2 FVKESK come from the germline V gene. Trimming cost V 4 bases and J 7 bases, with 10 bases left between them. The CDR3 runs 12 residues. CDR3 sequence: CASSLGSGTQYF. In DNA, the CDR3 is TGTGCCAGCAGCCTTGGATCCGGGACCCAGTACTTC.

Many counts were recorded for this clonotype. The DNA of the CDR3 is TGCGCCAGCAGACCGAGGGACAGGGATACTGAAGCTTTCTTT. Its protein product is CASRPRDRDTEAFF. V usage is TRBV5-1 and J usage is TRBJ1-1; 9 bases align to TRBD1. This CDR3 has 14 residues. The germline V gene encodes CDR1 SGHRS and CDR2 YFSETQ. Trimming at V came to 5 bases and at J to 5 bases, leaving 7 bases not matched to a gene.

This clonotype was counted many times. The chain is built from TRBV28 and TRBJ1-3, with D uncertain. CDR1 is MDHEN, CDR2 SYDVKM, per germline. This CDR3 comprises 13 residues. Trimming removed 10 bases at V and 2 bases at J, with 12 bases between. The CDR3 nucleotides read TGTGCCACCACCTCAGGAACTGGAAACACCATATATTTT. Amino acids: CATTSGTGNTIYF.

The rearrangement joins TRBV5-8 to TRBJ1-4; weak D call: TRBD1 (5 bases). CDR1 and CDR2 (germline): SGHTS, YDEGEE. Trimming pared 4 bases from V and 7 bases from J, leaving 17 bases between. This CDR3 has 15 amino acids. DNA of the CDR3: TGTGCCAGCAGCCTTACCGGGGCCCCGGGTGAAAAACTGTTTTTT. As protein: CASSLTGAPGEKLFF.